The clone carrying this T cell receptor beta chain came up many times. This CDR3 region has 16 residues. Trimming took off 5 bases at V and 2 bases at J, with 16 bases between the two ends. The germline CDR1 and CDR2 sequences are PRHDT and FYEKMQ (reference sequence). In terms of origin and age, donors were healthy Caucasian individuals from Russia aged about 6 to 95. The study isolated at least 6.5 million PBMCs from each sample. These data belong to a study of blood T cells in healthy people across ages. Alongside a J-beta primer mix, a sample-barcoded 5' primer served in a second PCR lasting roughly 7 to 12 cycles. In TCRdb, the 5' RACE reads were re-called with MiXCR into one record per CDR3 protein. This repertoire shows roughly 700,000 distinct CDR3 sequences, roughly 32% found once; its top ten account for approximately 15%.

This clonotype was sampled from a woman older than 75 in good health. The specimen was blood. The chain links TRBV13 to TRBJ1-5; possible D gene TRBD1, 6 bases. CDR3 nucleotide sequence: TGTGCCAGCAGCCGAGGAGCCGGACAGCGCAATCAGCCCCAGCATTTT. Residues: CASSRGAGQRNQPQHF.